This T cell receptor (beta chain) derives from a study of CD8+ T cells in alopecia areata. Study-wide results and limits: It was less clear whether patients shared TCRs than it was in mice, possibly because of HLA.

This sample's treatment: oral pan-JAK inhibitor, 5-10 mg twice daily. Alopecia areata patients provided lesional scalp punch biopsies and peripheral blood. Extracted from the samples, RNA was reverse transcribed into cDNA to serve as the sequencing template. The protocol was immunoSEQ multiplex PCR, while the TCRdb copy is restricted to in-frame clones and leaves out a portion. Of about 76,000 clones detected, 29% appear once; the ten largest clones hold just under 15%. Germline V gene sequence: CDR1 MNHNS, CDR2 SASEGT. The length of the CDR3 is 15 residues. The ends lost 2 bases at V and 6 bases at J; junction bases unmatched: 7. This clone has just a few counts. As yet, its antigen is unknown.

This sequence originates from a human donor with alopecia areata. The chain couples TRBV6-1 to TRBJ2-1, with 7 bases aligning to TRBD1. The sequences come from CD8+ T cells sorted from blood, collected at week 4, from a patient treated with tofacitinib. Written as DNA, the CDR3 is TGTGCCAGCAGTGAAAAGGTTCCAGGGGGCAATGAGCAGTTCTTC. The encoded protein is CASSEKVPGGNEQFF.